This T cell receptor (beta chain) was obtained from a study of human T cells and chemical hapten exposure. The CDR3 has 14 residues. V was pared by 3 bases and J by 4 bases, with 15 bases between. The germline V gene encodes CDR1 GTSNPN and CDR2 SVGIG (reference sequence). A single record per CDR3 protein comes from TCRdb applying MiXCR to the RACE reads. The sample gives about 380,000 distinct CDR3 sequences, roughly 5% of which show up once; 2% to 3% is in the top ten. This clonotype showed up just a few times. As for time point: pre-sensitization, week 0. Treatment noted: therapeutic diphenylcyclopropenone sensitization with weekly scalp DPC.

The TCR comes from a woman in her forties or fifties with alopecia areata. Some clones in this sample may be carry-over from other donors' samples. The V call is TRBV30, the J call TRBJ1-2; unclear D gene. The sample was whole blood, taken in connection with sensitization to the hapten diphenylcyclopropenone (DPC). The CDR3 bases are TGTGCCTGGAGCCGCAGAGCCCCAGGCTATGGCTACACCTTC. It specifies CAWSRRAPGYGYTF.